This paragraph covers one TCR beta chain sequence. The data are from a study of blood T cell repertoires in COVID-19. Overall study context: The origin of the acute and convalescent COVID-19 samples was the United States, Italy and Spain. Sources were T cells, B-cell-depleted T cells, or PBMCs; the material itself was cDNA or gDNA.

Per the germline V gene, CDR1 is SGHDN and CDR2 is FVKESK. Trimming took 6 bases from V and 3 from J, leaving 18 bases between them. The CDR3 has 15 amino acids. Assay used: immunoSEQ multiplex PCR; TCRdb lists only in-frame clones, some missing. The table lists approximately 300,000 clones, 80% to 90% of them singletons. The rearrangement joins TRBV14 to TRBJ2-7, with D perhaps TRBD1 (6 bases). Sequencing was done on a sample of peripheral blood. The clonotype originates from a woman aged 50 to 65 with acute or convalescent COVID-19. This CDR3 is CASSRTGTFLYEQYF. CDR3 sequence (DNA): TGTGCCAGCAGTCGTACAGGGACATTCCTCTACGAGCAGTACTTC.